This TCR beta chain was recovered during a study of cytomegalovirus exposure and HLA in healthy donors. Broader study findings: For TCR beta chains, V- and J-gene trimming was later linked to a missense DCLRE1C variant.

A multiplex PCR was run with 60 Vbeta primers and 13 Jbeta primers. Produced via immunoSEQ multiplex PCR; TCRdb's table is partial and in-frame only. The sample shows about 300,000 clones, 86% of them seen only once. The V end was cut by 5 bases, the J end by 10 bases, with 12 bases between. Looked up from germline, CDR1 is MNHEY and CDR2 is SMNVEV (reference sequence). This CDR3 comprises 12 residues. Details on this clone: The antigen is undetermined.

The sequence came from a man aged 40-50 years in good health and CMV-seropositive. Source material: PBMCs. V and J are TRBV27 and TRBJ2-1; TRBD2 might be the D (6 bases). The CDR3 is CASSPRAGEQFF. CDR3 nucleotides: TGTGCCAGCAGTCCCCGAGCGGGCGAGCAGTTCTTC.